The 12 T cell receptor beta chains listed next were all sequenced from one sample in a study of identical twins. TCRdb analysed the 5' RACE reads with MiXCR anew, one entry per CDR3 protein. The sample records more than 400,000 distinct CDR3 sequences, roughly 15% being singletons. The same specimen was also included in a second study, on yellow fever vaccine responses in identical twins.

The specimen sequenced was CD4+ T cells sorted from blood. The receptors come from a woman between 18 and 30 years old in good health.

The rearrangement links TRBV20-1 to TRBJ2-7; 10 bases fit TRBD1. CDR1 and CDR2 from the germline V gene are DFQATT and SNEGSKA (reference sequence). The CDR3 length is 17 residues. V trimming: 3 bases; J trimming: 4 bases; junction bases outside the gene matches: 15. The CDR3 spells CSASTPPGQGSGYEQYF. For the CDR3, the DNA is TGCAGTGCTAGCACCCCACCGGGACAGGGGAGCGGGTACGAGCAGTACTTC.

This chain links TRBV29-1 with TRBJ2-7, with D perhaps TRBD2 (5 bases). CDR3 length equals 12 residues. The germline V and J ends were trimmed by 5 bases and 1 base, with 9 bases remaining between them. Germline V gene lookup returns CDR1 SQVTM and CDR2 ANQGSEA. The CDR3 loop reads CSVKDFSYEQYF. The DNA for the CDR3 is TGCAGCGTTAAGGACTTTTCCTACGAGCAGTACTTC.

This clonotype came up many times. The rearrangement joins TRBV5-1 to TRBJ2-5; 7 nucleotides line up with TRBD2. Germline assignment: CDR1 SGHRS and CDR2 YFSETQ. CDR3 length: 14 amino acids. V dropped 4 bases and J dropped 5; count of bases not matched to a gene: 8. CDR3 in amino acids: CASSATAGRETQYF. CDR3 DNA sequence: TGCGCCAGCAGCGCCACAGCGGGGAGGGAGACCCAGTACTTC.

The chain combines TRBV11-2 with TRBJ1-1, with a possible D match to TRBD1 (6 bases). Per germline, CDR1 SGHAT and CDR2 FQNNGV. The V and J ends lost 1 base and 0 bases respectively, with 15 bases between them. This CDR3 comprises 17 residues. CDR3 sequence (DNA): TGTGCCAGCAGCTTAGGAGGGACATCTCGGGTGAACACTGAAGCTTTCTTT. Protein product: CASSLGGTSRVNTEAFF.

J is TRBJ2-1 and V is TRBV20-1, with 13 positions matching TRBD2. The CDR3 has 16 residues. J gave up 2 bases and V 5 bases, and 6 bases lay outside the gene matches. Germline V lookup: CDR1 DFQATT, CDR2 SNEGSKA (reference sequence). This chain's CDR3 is CSAPGLAGAAYNEQFF. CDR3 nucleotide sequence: TGCAGTGCTCCCGGACTAGCGGGGGCCGCCTACAATGAGCAGTTCTTC.

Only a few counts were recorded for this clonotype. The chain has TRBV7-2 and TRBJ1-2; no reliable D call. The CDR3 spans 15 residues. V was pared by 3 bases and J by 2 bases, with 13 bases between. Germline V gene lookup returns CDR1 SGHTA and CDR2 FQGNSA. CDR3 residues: CASSFSRADNYGYTF. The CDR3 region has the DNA TGTGCCAGCAGCTTTTCACGGGCTGACAACTATGGCTACACCTTC.

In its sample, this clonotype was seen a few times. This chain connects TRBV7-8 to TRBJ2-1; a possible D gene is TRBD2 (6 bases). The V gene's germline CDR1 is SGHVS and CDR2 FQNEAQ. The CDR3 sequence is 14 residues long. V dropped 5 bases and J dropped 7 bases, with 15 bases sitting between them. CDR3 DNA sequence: TGTGCCAGCAGCCGTCCCACTAGCTATAATGAGCAGTTCTTC. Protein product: CASSRPTSYNEQFF. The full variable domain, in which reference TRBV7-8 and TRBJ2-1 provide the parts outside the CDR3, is GAGVSQSPRYKVAKRGQDVALRCDPISGHVSLFWYQQALGQGPEFLTYFQNEAQLDKSGLPSDRFFAERPEGSVSTLKIQRTQQEDSAVYLCASSRPTSYNEQFFGPGTRLTVL.

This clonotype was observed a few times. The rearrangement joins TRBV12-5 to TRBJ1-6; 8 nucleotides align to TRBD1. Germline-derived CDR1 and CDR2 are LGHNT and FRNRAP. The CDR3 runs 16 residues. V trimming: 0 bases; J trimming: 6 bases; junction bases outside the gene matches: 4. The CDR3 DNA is TGTGCTAGTGGTTTGGTGCCGACAGGGGTTAATTCACCCCTCCACTTT. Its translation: CASGLVPTGVNSPLHF.

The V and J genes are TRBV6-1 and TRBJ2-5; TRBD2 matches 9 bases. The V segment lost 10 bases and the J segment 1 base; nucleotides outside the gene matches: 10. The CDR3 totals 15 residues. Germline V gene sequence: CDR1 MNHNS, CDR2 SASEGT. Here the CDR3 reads CATIGGGAGQETQYF. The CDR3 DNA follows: TGTGCCACCATTGGCGGGGGGGCCGGCCAAGAGACCCAGTACTTC.

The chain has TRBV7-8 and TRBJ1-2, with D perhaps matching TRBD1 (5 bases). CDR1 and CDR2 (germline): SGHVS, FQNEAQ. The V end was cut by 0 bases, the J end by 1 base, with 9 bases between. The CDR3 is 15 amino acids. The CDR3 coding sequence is TGTGCCAGCAGCTTAGCAGGGGTAGATAACTATGGCTACACCTTC. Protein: CASSLAGVDNYGYTF.

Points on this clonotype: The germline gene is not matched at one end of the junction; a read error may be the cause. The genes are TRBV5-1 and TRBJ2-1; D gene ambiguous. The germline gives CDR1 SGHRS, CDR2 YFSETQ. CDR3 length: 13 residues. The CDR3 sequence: CASSPVPDGPPRF. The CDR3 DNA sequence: TGCGCCAGCAGCCCGGTTCCGGACGGCCCTCCTAGATTC. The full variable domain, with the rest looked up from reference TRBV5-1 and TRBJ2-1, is KAGVTQTPRYLIKTRGQQVTLSCSPISGHRSVSWYQQTPGQGLQFLFEYFSETQRNKGNFPGRFSGRQFSNSRSEMNVSTLELGDSALYLCASSPVPDGPPRFGPGTRLTVL.

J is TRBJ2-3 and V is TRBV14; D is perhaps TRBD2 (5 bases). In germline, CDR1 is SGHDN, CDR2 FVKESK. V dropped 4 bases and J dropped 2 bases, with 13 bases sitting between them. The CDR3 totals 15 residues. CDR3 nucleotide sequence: TGTGCCAGCAGCCTCGTTTGGGAGTCCACAGATACGCAGTATTTT. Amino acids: CASSLVWESTDTQYF.